Below, one T cell receptor (beta chain) is given with its context. PCR employed 60 Vbeta and 13 Jbeta primers. Profiling relied on immunoSEQ multiplex PCR, and the TCRdb table lists in-frame clones only, not all of them. This table has approximately 110,000 clones, approximately 79% appearing once. This entry comes from a study of cytomegalovirus exposure and HLA in healthy donors. The sequence derives from a middle-aged woman in good health and CMV-seronegative. The sample was PBMCs.

The CDR3 nucleotides read TGTGCCAGCAGTTTAATCGGGCTAGATACTAGCTCCTACAATGAGCAGTTCTTC. It yields the protein CASSLIGLDTSSYNEQFF. The genes are TRBV28 and TRBJ2-1, with a weak D call TRBD2 (5 bases). Trimming removed 2 bases from V and 0 bases from J, with 17 bases in between. The germline V gene encodes CDR1 MDHEN and CDR2 SYDVKM. This CDR3 is built from 18 residues.